This is a list of T cell receptor beta chains from one sample in a study of cytomegalovirus exposure and HLA in healthy donors. Profiling relied on immunoSEQ multiplex PCR, and the TCRdb table lists in-frame clones only, not all of them. The sample carries 180,000 or so clones, 82% recorded once. The sample comprised PBMCs. These receptors all come from a boy aged 2-9 years in good health and CMV-seronegative. CDR3s include the opening cysteine and the closing phenylalanine or tryptophan. The order of the fields is clone size, D gene, J gene, V gene, CDR3 protein, CDR3 DNA. D genes are given only for firm matches. Where a row states a size, it is once, few, many or the class of an expanded clone; other rows omit it.

few NA TRBJ1-1 TRBV29-1 CSVEGQNTEAFF TGCAGCGTTGAGGGACAGAACACTGAAGCTTTCTTT
few TRBD2 TRBJ2-7 TRBV4-1 CASSLQATRGGNYEQYF TGCGCCAGCAGCCTACAAGCCACTCGCGGGGGGAACTACGAGCAGTACTTC
NA TRBD2 TRBJ2-7 TRBV6-6 CASSYPSSGVAEQYF TGTGCCAGCAGTTACCCCTCTAGCGGGGTCGCCGAGCAGTACTTC
NA NA TRBJ1-3 TRBV4-2 CASSQEPRMGNTIYF TGTGCCAGCAGCCAAGAGCCCAGGATGGGAAACACCATATATTTT
NA NA TRBJ2-5 TRBV7-2 CASSYWGLSAETQYF TGTGCCAGCAGCTACTGGGGACTGTCGGCGGAGACCCAGTACTTC
NA NA TRBJ1-3 TRBV14 CASSQDRRWTGNTIYF TGTGCCAGCAGCCAAGATAGGAGATGGACTGGAAACACCATATATTTT
NA TRBD1 TRBJ1-2 TRBV7-9 CASSPPDRPSNYGYTF TGTGCCAGCAGCCCGCCGGACAGGCCCTCCAACTATGGCTACACCTTC
NA NA TRBJ2-5 TRBV27 CASSSGQETQYF TGTGCCAGCAGTTCGGGGCAAGAGACCCAGTACTTC
NA TRBD1 TRBJ1-3 TRBV5-1 CASSLTGVDSGNTIYF TGCGCCAGCAGTTTAACAGGGGTTGATTCTGGAAACACCATATATTTT
once NA TRBJ2-2 TRBV4-3 CASSQQVPNTGELFF TGCGCCAGCAGCCAACAGGTCCCGAACACCGGGGAGCTGTTTTTT
NA NA TRBJ1-5 TRBV5-8 CASTLAPTGHQPQHF TGTGCCAGCACCCTGGCCCCAACAGGCCATCAGCCCCAGCATTTT
once TRBD2 TRBJ2-3 TRBV27 CASSLGLAGGITDTQYF TGTGCCAGCAGTTTAGGACTAGCGGGGGGAATTACAGATACGCAGTATTTT
NA TRBD1 TRBJ1-3 TRBV7-6 CASSLGQGGNTIYF TGTGCCAGCAGCTTAGGACAGGGCGGAAACACCATATATTTT
NA TRBD2 TRBJ2-3 TRBV4-3 CASSPGGSGGQGGSHTQYF TGCGCCAGCAGCCCCGGAGGTAGCGGGGGGCAGGGCGGTTCTCATACGCAGTATTTT